The rows below give T cell receptor beta chains drawn from one sample of a study of regulatory T cells in long-lasting Graves disease. TCRdb redid the calling of the multiplex PCR reads with MiXCR, one entry per CDR3 protein. The sample holds approximately 390,000 distinct CDR3 sequences, roughly 17% seen once. This sample also appeared in a second study, on T cells in Graves' hyperthyroidism and ophthalmopathy.

The sequenced sample was peripheral blood mononuclear cells (PBMCs), obtained at new diagnosis, from a patient treated with antithyroid drugs. The receptors were gathered from a woman aged 18-29 years with Graves disease. CDR3s include the opening cysteine and the closing phenylalanine or tryptophan. The D gene is left open where the match is weak. A row's size may be missing; if present it is once, few, many or a size class.

abundance: many
d_gene: TRBD2
j_gene: TRBJ2-3
v_gene: TRBV5-1
CDR3aa: CASSLRLAGGGSTDTQYF
CDR3nt: TGCGCCAGCAGCTTGAGACTAGCGGGAGGTGGAAGCACAGATACGCAGTATTTT

abundance: many
d_gene: .
j_gene: TRBJ2-7
v_gene: TRBV29-1
CDR3aa: CSVETGTAYEQYF
CDR3nt: TGCAGCGTTGAGACCGGGACGGCCTACGAGCAGTACTTC

abundance: many
d_gene: .
j_gene: TRBJ2-3
v_gene: TRBV18
CDR3aa: CASSPDGPTDTQYF
CDR3nt: TGTGCCAGCTCGCCGGACGGCCCCACAGATACGCAGTATTTT

abundance: .
d_gene: TRBD1
j_gene: TRBJ1-6
v_gene: TRBV18
CDR3aa: CASSPGQGLNSPLHF
CDR3nt: TGTGCCAGCTCACCTGGACAGGGCCTCAATTCACCCCTCCACTTT

abundance: many
d_gene: .
j_gene: TRBJ2-5
v_gene: TRBV3-1
CDR3aa: CASSQDWGIGETQYF
CDR3nt: TGTGCCAGCAGCCAAGATTGGGGGATCGGTGAGACCCAGTACTTC

abundance: .
d_gene: .
j_gene: TRBJ1-4
v_gene: TRBV11-2
CDR3aa: CASSSHRLSEKLFF
CDR3nt: TGTGCCAGCAGCTCCCATAGACTCTCCGAAAAACTGTTTTTT

abundance: .
d_gene: .
j_gene: TRBJ1-2
v_gene: TRBV4-1
CDR3aa: CASSQDAGGNYGYTF
CDR3nt: TGCGCCAGCAGCCAAGACGCGGGGGGCAACTATGGCTACACCTTC

abundance: many
d_gene: .
j_gene: TRBJ2-1
v_gene: TRBV5-1
CDR3aa: CASSLSPSSNEQFF
CDR3nt: TGCGCCAGCAGCTTGTCCCCTAGTTCGAATGAGCAGTTCTTC

abundance: .
d_gene: .
j_gene: TRBJ1-3
v_gene: TRBV13
CDR3aa: CASSLQGRNTIYF
CDR3nt: TGTGCCAGCAGCTTACAGGGGAGAAACACCATATATTTT

abundance: many
d_gene: .
j_gene: TRBJ2-2
v_gene: TRBV28
CDR3aa: CASSLFGLVPTGELFF
CDR3nt: TGTGCCAGCAGTTTATTCGGCCTAGTTCCCACCGGGGAGCTGTTTTTT

abundance: .
d_gene: .
j_gene: TRBJ2-7
v_gene: TRBV20-1
CDR3aa: CSAHPSRLGDYEQYF
CDR3nt: TGCAGTGCCCACCCTTCAAGACTAGGCGACTACGAGCAGTACTTC

abundance: many
d_gene: .
j_gene: TRBJ1-1
v_gene: TRBV14
CDR3aa: CASSQGFTMNTEAFF
CDR3nt: TGTGCCAGCAGCCAGGGGTTCACGATGAACACTGAAGCTTTCTTT

abundance: many
d_gene: TRBD2
j_gene: TRBJ2-1
v_gene: TRBV20-1
CDR3aa: CSATGTSTYNEQFF
CDR3nt: TGCAGTGCCACCGGGACTAGCACTTACAATGAGCAGTTCTTC

abundance: many
d_gene: TRBD1
j_gene: TRBJ1-1
v_gene: TRBV6-1
CDR3aa: CAISSQGARYTEAFF
CDR3nt: TGTGCCATATCATCTCAGGGGGCGCGGTACACTGAAGCTTTCTTT

abundance: .
d_gene: TRBD2
j_gene: TRBJ2-1
v_gene: TRBV6-9
CDR3aa: CASSLASGSNEQFF
CDR3nt: TGTGCCAGCAGTTTGGCTAGCGGGAGCAATGAGCAGTTCTTC

abundance: .
d_gene: TRBD1
j_gene: TRBJ1-2
v_gene: TRBV28
CDR3aa: CASSPAGGANGYTF
CDR3nt: TGTGCCAGCAGCCCCGCAGGGGGTGCCAATGGCTACACCTTC

abundance: few
d_gene: TRBD2
j_gene: TRBJ2-5
v_gene: TRBV28
CDR3aa: CASSPAGAGEETQYF
CDR3nt: TGTGCCAGCAGTCCCGCGGGAGCGGGAGAAGAGACCCAGTACTTC

abundance: few
d_gene: TRBD2
j_gene: TRBJ2-3
v_gene: TRBV20-1
CDR3aa: CSASATSGFTDTQYF
CDR3nt: TGCAGTGCTAGTGCGACTAGCGGCTTCACAGATACGCAGTATTTT

abundance: .
d_gene: .
j_gene: TRBJ2-6
v_gene: TRBV6-2/TRBV6-3
CDR3aa: CASTAILAGANVLTF
CDR3nt: TGTGCCAGCACCGCAATACTGGCTGGGGCCAACGTCCTGACTTTC

abundance: .
d_gene: .
j_gene: TRBJ1-1
v_gene: TRBV10-3
CDR3aa: CAISEGQQNTEAFF
CDR3nt: TGTGCCATCAGTGAGGGCCAGCAGAACACTGAAGCTTTCTTT

abundance: .
d_gene: TRBD1
j_gene: TRBJ1-2
v_gene: TRBV12-3/TRBV12-4
CDR3aa: CASSSTGQGSYGYTF
CDR3nt: TGTGCCAGCAGTTCTACGGGACAGGGGTCCTATGGCTACACCTTC

abundance: few
d_gene: .
j_gene: TRBJ2-7
v_gene: TRBV4-1
CDR3aa: CASSQSRSYEQYF
CDR3nt: TGCGCCAGCAGCCAAAGCCGGTCCTACGAGCAGTACTTC

abundance: .
d_gene: .
j_gene: TRBJ1-3
v_gene: TRBV9
CDR3aa: CASSVEDFSGNTIYF
CDR3nt: TGTGCCAGCAGCGTAGAGGATTTCTCTGGAAACACCATATATTTT

abundance: many
d_gene: .
j_gene: TRBJ2-1
v_gene: TRBV5-1
CDR3aa: CASSLVGTGNEQFF
CDR3nt: TGCGCCAGCAGCTTGGTAGGGACGGGCAATGAGCAGTTCTTC

abundance: many
d_gene: .
j_gene: TRBJ2-2
v_gene: TRBV11-2
CDR3aa: CASRVAGSGELFF
CDR3nt: TGTGCCAGCAGGGTGGCGGGGTCCGGGGAGCTGTTTTTT

abundance: few
d_gene: .
j_gene: TRBJ1-5
v_gene: TRBV6-2/TRBV6-3
CDR3aa: CASSQRDRKISNQPQHF
CDR3nt: TGTGCCAGCAGCCAACGAGACAGGAAGATTAGCAATCAGCCCCAGCATTTT

abundance: many
d_gene: .
j_gene: TRBJ1-1
v_gene: TRBV30
CDR3aa: CAWEDGLNTEAFF
CDR3nt: TGTGCCTGGGAGGACGGACTGAACACTGAAGCTTTCTTT

abundance: .
d_gene: .
j_gene: TRBJ2-1
v_gene: TRBV15
CDR3aa: CATSRVLGPELFF
CDR3nt: TGTGCCACCAGCAGGGTCCTGGGTCCCGAGCTTTTCTTC

abundance: many
d_gene: .
j_gene: TRBJ2-4
v_gene: TRBV30
CDR3aa: CAWSVQGRGTKNIQYF
CDR3nt: TGTGCCTGGAGTGTGCAGGGCCGGGGAACCAAAAACATTCAGTACTTC

abundance: .
d_gene: TRBD2
j_gene: TRBJ2-1
v_gene: TRBV7-8
CDR3aa: CASSWTSGGNNEQFF
CDR3nt: TGTGCCAGCAGCTGGACTAGCGGGGGGAACAATGAGCAGTTCTTC

abundance: many
d_gene: .
j_gene: TRBJ2-7
v_gene: TRBV5-1
CDR3aa: CASSSFPTYEQYF
CDR3nt: TGCGCCAGCAGCTCTTTTCCAACCTACGAGCAGTACTTC